Below, 18 T cell receptor beta chains from the same sample are listed, as sequenced in a study of radiotherapy plus CTLA-4 blockade in lung cancer. Only in-frame clones appear in the TCRdb table, and some are missing; sequencing was by immunoSEQ multiplex PCR. Of 40,000 to 50,000 clones listed, about 75% are singletons. Sequences were derived from peripheral blood, sampled from a patient treated with radiotherapy plus ipilimumab. These receptor sequences come from a human donor with non-small cell lung cancer who had stable disease on radiotherapy plus ipilimumab.

The chain combines TRBV6-4 with TRBJ2-7; D remains unclear. The CDR3 consists of 18 residues. V was shortened by 6 bases and J by 4 bases, with 28 bases between the two germline ends. Germline V gene data show CDR1 as MRHNA and CDR2 as SNTAGT. Here the CDR3 reads CASRRSTQTLLTSYEQYF. The CDR3 bases are TGTGCCAGCAGGCGGAGTACCCAAACACTATTGACCTCTTACGAGCAGTACTTC.

The chain employs TRBV7-2 and TRBJ2-1, with TRBD2 identical over 9 bases. The length of the CDR3 is 15 residues. V was pared by 5 bases and J by 8 bases, with 10 bases of the junction left unmatched. Germline V gives CDR1 SGHTA, CDR2 FQGNSA. Here the CDR3 reads CASSLQRGAVYEQFF. CDR3 bases: TGTGCCAGCAGCCTCCAGCGGGGGGCCGTCTATGAGCAGTTCTTC.

In DNA form, the CDR3 reads TGCGCCAGCTCTTTGACAGGGACCTACGAGCAGTACTTC. It specifies CASSLTGTYEQYF. The rearrangement links TRBV10-1 to TRBJ2-7, with TRBD1 matching over 7 bases. The V gene end was trimmed by 8 bases and the J gene end by 2 bases; junction bases not matched to a gene: 6. The CDR3 sequence is 13 residues long. Looked up from germline, CDR1 is WNHNN and CDR2 is SYGVQD (reference sequence).

This clone was seen a few times. The chain employs TRBV7-7 and TRBJ2-5, with 10 bases matching TRBD1. With 3 bases clipped from V and 4 bases from J, the junction kept 5 bases outside the gene matches. This CDR3 is 15 amino acids long. Germline V gene data show CDR1 as SSHAT and CDR2 as FNYEAQ (reference sequence). CDR3 bases: TGTGCCAGCAGCTTTACCGGACAGGGGGGAGAGACCCAGTACTTC. Protein: CASSFTGQGGETQYF.

The rearrangement joins TRBV25-1 to TRBJ2-1; 7 nucleotides agree with TRBD2. The germline V gene has CDR1 MGHDK and CDR2 SYGVNS. The CDR3 contains 14 residues. In DNA form, the CDR3 reads TGTGATCCCTCGGGACTACCCACATACAATGAGCAGTTCTTC. Translated: CDPSGLPTYNEQFF.

The J gene is TRBJ2-3, the V gene TRBV6-6, with D possibly TRBD1 on 5 matching bases. V lost 10 bases and J 4 bases, leaving 15 bases between the germline ends. Germline loops: CDR1 MNHNY, CDR2 SVGAGI (reference sequence). This CDR3 has 13 residues. CDR3 DNA sequence: TGTGCCATCTCAGGGTTCGGTGCAGATACGCAGTATTTT. Its protein is CAISGFGADTQYF.

The gene calls are TRBV29-1 and TRBJ2-7; 7 bases align to TRBD1. CDR3 length equals 13 residues. CDR1 SQVTM and CDR2 ANQGSEA come from the germline V gene. The ends lost 5 bases at V and 2 bases at J; junction bases unmatched: 6. The CDR3 nucleotides read TGCAGCGTTTCTACCGGGACAGCCTACGAGCAGTACTTC. The encoded protein is CSVSTGTAYEQYF.

The chain uses TRBV10-3 and TRBJ1-6; the D is unclear. Deletions cut 6 bases from V and 8 bases from J, with 11 bases between. CDR3 length: 13 residues. Germline V gene sequence: CDR1 ENHRY, CDR2 SYGVKD. CDR3 region: CAIRYSADSPLHF. CDR3 in DNA: TGTGCCATCAGATATTCGGCGGATTCACCCCTCCACTTT.

V and J are TRBV5-4 and TRBJ1-2; 9 bases map to TRBD1. V trimming: 4 bases; J trimming: 4 bases; junction bases outside the gene matches: 5. The CDR3 runs to 14 residues. From germline, CDR1 is SGHNT and CDR2 YYREEE (reference sequence). The CDR3 sequence: CASSLDRGAYGYTF. The CDR3 DNA follows: TGTGCCAGCAGCCTAGACAGGGGGGCCTATGGCTACACCTTC.

This clone was seen just once. The rearrangement uses TRBV5-6 and TRBJ2-7, with TRBD2 matching 9 bases. J gave up 2 bases and V 0 bases, and 3 bases lay outside the gene matches. CDR1 SGHDT and CDR2 YYEEEE come from the germline V gene. The CDR3 runs to 15 residues. CDR3 DNA: TGTGCCAGCAGCTTGGCGGGCGGGGGGGCCTACGAGCAGTACTTC. The encoded protein is CASSLAGGGAYEQYF.

V is TRBV5-1 and J is TRBJ2-1, with a possible D match to TRBD1 (6 bases). Germline CDR1 is SGHRS and CDR2 is YFSETQ. The V and J ends lost 5 bases and 4 bases respectively, with 13 bases between them. CDR3 size: 14 residues. The CDR3: CASSVDRIYNEQFF. The CDR3 DNA reads TGCGCCAGCAGTGTGGACAGAATTTACAATGAGCAGTTCTTC.

The V gene is TRBV6-6, the J gene TRBJ2-3, with 7 bases that match TRBD1. The CDR3 contains 14 residues. Trimming removed 2 bases from V and 3 bases from J; junction bases left unmatched: 2. Per germline, CDR1 MNHNY and CDR2 SVGAGI (reference sequence). The CDR3 nucleotides read TGTGCCAGCAGTTACAGGGGGCGTACAGATACGCAGTATTTT. This gives the protein CASSYRGRTDTQYF.

This chain connects TRBV5-6 to TRBJ1-2; D uncertain. The CDR3 extends over 14 amino acids. V lost 4 bases and J 0 bases, leaving 10 bases between the germline ends. Germline V gene sequence: CDR1 SGHDT, CDR2 YYEEEE. The CDR3 region has the DNA TGTGCCAGCAGCCCCGGGAGTCCTAACTATGGCTACACCTTC. Its translation is CASSPGSPNYGYTF. The whole variable domain, filled in from reference TRBV5-6 and TRBJ1-2, reads DAGVTQSPTHLIKTRGQQVTLRCSPKSGHDTVSWYQQALGQGPQFIFQYYEEEERQRGNFPDRFSGHQFPNYSSELNVNALLLGDSALYLCASSPGSPNYGYTFGSGTRLTVV.

This rearrangement joins TRBV5-6 to TRBJ2-5; 10 bases map to TRBD1. Germline trimming cut 2 bases from V and 4 bases from J; bases unmatched to any gene: 5. CDR1 and CDR2 (germline): SGHDT, YYEEEE. The CDR3 consists of 15 residues. The CDR3 here is CASSLGQGDRETQYF. Written as DNA, the CDR3 is TGTGCCAGCAGCTTAGGACAGGGGGACCGAGAGACCCAGTACTTC.

The chain recombines TRBV7-6 with TRBJ1-3; D uncertain. This CDR3 has 17 residues. The V and J ends lost 2 bases and 3 bases respectively, with 17 bases between them. The V gene's germline CDR1 is SGHVS and CDR2 FNYEAQ. CDR3 region: CASSLTPGAGDGNTIYF. CDR3 nucleotides: TGTGCCAGCAGCTTAACCCCGGGAGCCGGGGATGGAAACACCATATATTTT.

V and J are TRBV4-3 and TRBJ2-3; 8 bases line up with TRBD2. This CDR3 has 17 residues. Germline CDR1 is LGHNA and CDR2 is YSLEER. After removal of 5 bases from V and 3 bases from J, the junction contained 13 bases not matched to a gene. Here the CDR3 DNA reads TGCGCCAGCAGCGAAGGCGCCGCGGGGGGCCGTACAGATACGCAGTATTTT. Residues: CASSEGAAGGRTDTQYF.

This sequence joins TRBV11-2 and TRBJ2-2; 10 positions agree with TRBD2. V shed 3 bases, J shed 2 bases, and the junction held 6 bases outside the gene matches. This CDR3 spans 17 amino acids. CDR1 and CDR2 from the germline V gene are SGHAT and FQNNGV. As DNA, the CDR3 is TGTGCCAGCAGCTTCGGGAGCGGGGGGGCAAACACCGGGGAGCTGTTTTTT. Translating it yields CASSFGSGGANTGELFF.

V and J are TRBV2 and TRBJ1-5, with D tentatively TRBD1 (5 bases). There are 13 residues in the CDR3. V gave up 0 bases and J gave up 7 bases, with 7 bases separating them. Germline V CDR1 and CDR2: SNHLY, FYNNEI. The DNA for the CDR3 is TGTGCCAGCAGTGAAGCCCGGGGGCAGCCCCAGCATTTT. It is translated as CASSEARGQPQHF.